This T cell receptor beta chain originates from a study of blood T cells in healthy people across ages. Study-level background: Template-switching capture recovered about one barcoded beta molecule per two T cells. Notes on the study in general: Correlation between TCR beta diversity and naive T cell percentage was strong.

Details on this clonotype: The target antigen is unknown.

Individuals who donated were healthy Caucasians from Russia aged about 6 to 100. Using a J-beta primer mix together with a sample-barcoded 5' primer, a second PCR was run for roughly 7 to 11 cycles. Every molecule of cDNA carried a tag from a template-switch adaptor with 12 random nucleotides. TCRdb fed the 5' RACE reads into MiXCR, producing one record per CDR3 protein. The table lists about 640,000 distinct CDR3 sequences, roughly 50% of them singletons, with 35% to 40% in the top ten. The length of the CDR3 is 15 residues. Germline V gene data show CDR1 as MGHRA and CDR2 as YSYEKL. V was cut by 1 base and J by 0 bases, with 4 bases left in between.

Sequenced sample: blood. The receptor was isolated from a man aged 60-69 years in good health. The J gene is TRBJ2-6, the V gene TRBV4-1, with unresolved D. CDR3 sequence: CASSQAYSGANVLTF. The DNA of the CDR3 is TGCGCCAGCAGCCAAGCCTACTCTGGGGCCAACGTCCTGACTTTC.